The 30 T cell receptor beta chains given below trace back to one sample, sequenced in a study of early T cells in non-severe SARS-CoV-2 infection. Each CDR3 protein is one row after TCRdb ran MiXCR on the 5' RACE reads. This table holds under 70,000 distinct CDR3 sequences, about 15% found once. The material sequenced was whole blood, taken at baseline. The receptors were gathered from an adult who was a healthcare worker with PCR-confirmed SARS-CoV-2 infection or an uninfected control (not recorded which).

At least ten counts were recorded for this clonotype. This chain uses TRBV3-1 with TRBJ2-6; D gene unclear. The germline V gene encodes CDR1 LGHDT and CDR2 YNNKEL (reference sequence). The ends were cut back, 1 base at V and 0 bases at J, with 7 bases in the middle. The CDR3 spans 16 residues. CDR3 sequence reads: CASSQGSASGANVLTF. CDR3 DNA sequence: TGTGCCAGCAGCCAAGGATCGGCCTCTGGGGCCAACGTCCTGACTTTC.

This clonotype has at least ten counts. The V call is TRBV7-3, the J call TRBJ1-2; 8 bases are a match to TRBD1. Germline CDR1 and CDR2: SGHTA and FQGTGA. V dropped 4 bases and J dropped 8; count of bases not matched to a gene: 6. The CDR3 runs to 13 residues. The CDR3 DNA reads TGTGCCAGCAGCTCCGGGACAGGTTTCGGCTACACCTTC. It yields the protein CASSSGTGFGYTF.

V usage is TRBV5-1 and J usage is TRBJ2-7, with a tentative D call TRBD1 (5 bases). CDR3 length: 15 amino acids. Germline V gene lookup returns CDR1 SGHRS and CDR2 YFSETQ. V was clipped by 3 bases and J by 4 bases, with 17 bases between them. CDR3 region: CASSYSDSPGYEQYF. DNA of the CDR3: TGCGCCAGCAGCTACTCCGACAGCCCGGGTTACGAGCAGTACTTC.

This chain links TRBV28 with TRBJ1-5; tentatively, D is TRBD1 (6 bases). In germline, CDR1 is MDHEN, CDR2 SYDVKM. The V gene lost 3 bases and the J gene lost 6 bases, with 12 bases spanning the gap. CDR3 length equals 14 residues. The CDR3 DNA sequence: TGTGCCAGCAGTTTGGTACAGGGAGTTCAGCCCCAGCATTTT. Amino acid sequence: CASSLVQGVQPQHF. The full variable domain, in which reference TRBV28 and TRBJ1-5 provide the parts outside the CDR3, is DVKVTQSSRYLVKRTGEKVFLECVQDMDHENMFWYRQDPGLGLRLIYFSYDVKMKEKGDIPEGYSVSREKKERFSLILESASTNQTSMYLCASSLVQGVQPQHFGDGTRLSIL.

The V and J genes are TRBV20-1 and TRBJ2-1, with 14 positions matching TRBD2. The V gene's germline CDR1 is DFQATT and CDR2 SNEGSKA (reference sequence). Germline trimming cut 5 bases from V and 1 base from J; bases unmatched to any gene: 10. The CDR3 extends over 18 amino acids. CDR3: CSAQGGTSGGQSYNEQFF. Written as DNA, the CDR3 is TGCAGTGCTCAGGGAGGGACTAGCGGGGGACAATCCTACAATGAGCAGTTCTTC.

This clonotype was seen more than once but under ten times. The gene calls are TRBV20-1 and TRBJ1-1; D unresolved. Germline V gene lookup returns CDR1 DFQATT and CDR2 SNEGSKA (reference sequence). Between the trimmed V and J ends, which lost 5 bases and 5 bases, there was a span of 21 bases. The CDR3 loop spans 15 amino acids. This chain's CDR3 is CSAQKRVLVRTEAFF. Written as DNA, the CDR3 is TGCAGTGCTCAAAAGAGGGTTCTCGTCCGGACTGAAGCTTTCTTT.

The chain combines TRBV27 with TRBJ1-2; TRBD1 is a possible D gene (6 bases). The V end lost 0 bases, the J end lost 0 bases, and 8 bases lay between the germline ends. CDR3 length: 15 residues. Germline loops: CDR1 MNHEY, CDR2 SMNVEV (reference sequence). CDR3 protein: CASSLSGATNYGYTF. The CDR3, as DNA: TGTGCCAGCAGTTTATCGGGGGCAACTAACTATGGCTACACCTTC.

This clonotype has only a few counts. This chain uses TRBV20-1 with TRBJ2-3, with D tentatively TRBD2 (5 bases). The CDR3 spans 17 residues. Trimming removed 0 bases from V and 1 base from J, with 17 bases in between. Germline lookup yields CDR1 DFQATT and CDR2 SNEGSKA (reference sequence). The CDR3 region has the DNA TGCAGTGCTAGAGATTTGGGAGCTTCCGGGGGCACAGATACGCAGTATTTT. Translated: CSARDLGASGGTDTQYF.

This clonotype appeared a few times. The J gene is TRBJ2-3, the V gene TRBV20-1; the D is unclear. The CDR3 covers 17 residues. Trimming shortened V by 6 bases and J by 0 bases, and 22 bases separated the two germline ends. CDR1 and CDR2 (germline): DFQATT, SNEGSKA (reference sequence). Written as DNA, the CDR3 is TGCAGTGCCCGAATCTCAACGGCGTTTCCGAGCACAGATACGCAGTATTTT. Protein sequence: CSARISTAFPSTDTQYF.

The CDR3 region is CASSQVPLQETQYF. The CDR3 DNA reads TGCGCCAGCAGCCAAGTCCCCTTGCAAGAGACCCAGTACTTC. J is TRBJ2-5 and V is TRBV4-1; unclear D gene. Germline V lookup: CDR1 MGHRA, CDR2 YSYEKL. The CDR3 covers 14 residues. V shed 1 base and J shed 2 bases, with 8 bases lying between them.

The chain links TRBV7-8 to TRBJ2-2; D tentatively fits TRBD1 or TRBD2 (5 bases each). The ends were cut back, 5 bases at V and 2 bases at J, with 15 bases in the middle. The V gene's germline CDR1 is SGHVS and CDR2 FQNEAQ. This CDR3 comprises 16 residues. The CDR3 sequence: CASSLETGANTGELFF. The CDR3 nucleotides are TGTGCCAGCAGCCTTGAAACCGGGGCCAACACCGGGGAGCTGTTTTTT.

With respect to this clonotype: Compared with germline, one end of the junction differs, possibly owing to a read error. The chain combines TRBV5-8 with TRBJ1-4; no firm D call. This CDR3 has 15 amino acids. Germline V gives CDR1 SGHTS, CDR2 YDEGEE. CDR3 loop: CASSSGLSGGEKLYF. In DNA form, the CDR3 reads TGTGCCAGCAGCTCGGGTCTATCCGGAGGTGAAAAACTGTATTTT. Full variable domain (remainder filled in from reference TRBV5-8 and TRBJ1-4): EAGVTQSPTHLIKTRGQQATLRCSPISGHTSVYWYQQALGLGLQFLLWYDEGEERNRGNFPPRFSGRQFPNYSSELNVNALELEDSALYLCASSSGLSGGEKLYFGSGTQLSVL.

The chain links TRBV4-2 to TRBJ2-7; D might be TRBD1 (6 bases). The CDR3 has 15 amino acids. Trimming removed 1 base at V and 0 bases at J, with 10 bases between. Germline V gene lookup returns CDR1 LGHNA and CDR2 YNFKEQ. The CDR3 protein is CASSQVLDSSYEQYF. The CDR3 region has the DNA TGTGCCAGCAGCCAAGTACTGGACAGCTCCTACGAGCAGTACTTC.

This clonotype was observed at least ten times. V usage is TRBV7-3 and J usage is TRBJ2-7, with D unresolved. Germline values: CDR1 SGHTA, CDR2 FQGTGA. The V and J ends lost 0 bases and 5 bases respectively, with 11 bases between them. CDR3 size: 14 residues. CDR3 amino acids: CASSLTSRAHEQYF. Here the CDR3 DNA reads TGTGCCAGCAGCTTAACGTCCCGGGCCCACGAGCAGTACTTC. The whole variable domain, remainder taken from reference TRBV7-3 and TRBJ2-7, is GAGVSQTPSNKVTEKGKYVELRCDPISGHTALYWYRQSLGQGPEFLIYFQGTGAADDSGLPNDRFFAVRPEGSVSTLKIQRTERGDSAVYLCASSLTSRAHEQYFGPGTRLTVT.

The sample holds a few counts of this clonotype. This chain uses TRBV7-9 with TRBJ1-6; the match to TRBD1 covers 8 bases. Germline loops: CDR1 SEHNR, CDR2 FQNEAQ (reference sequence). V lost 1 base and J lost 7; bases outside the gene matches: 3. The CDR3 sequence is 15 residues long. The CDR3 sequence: CASSLEGQGNSPLHF. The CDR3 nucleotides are TGTGCCAGCAGCTTAGAAGGACAGGGAAATTCACCCCTCCACTTT.

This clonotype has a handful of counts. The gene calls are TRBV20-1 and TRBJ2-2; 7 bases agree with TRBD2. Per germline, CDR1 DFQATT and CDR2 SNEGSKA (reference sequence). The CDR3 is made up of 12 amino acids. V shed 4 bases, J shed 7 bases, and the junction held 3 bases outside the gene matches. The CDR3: CSATAGVGELFF. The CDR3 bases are TGCAGTGCTACGGCGGGAGTCGGGGAGCTGTTTTTT.

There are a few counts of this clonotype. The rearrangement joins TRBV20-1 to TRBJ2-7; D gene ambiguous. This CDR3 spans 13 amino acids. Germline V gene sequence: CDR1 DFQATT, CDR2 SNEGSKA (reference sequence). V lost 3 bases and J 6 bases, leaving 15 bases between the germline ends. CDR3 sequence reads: CSARKIPASEQYF. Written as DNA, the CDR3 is TGCAGTGCTAGGAAGATCCCCGCCTCCGAGCAGTACTTC.

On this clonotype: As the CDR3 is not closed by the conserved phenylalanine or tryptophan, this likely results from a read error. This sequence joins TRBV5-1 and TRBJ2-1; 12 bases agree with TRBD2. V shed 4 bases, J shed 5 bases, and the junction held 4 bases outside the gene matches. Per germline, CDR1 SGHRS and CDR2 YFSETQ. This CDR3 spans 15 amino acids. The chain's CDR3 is CASSQGLAGNNEQFL. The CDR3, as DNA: TGCGCCAGCAGCCAAGGACTAGCGGGGAACAATGAGCAGTTCCTC.

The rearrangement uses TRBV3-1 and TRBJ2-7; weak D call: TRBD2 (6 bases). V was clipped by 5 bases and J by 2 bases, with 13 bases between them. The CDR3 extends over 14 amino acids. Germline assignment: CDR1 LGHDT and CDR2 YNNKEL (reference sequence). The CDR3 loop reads CASSSGPGAYEQYF. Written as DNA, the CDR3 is TGTGCCAGCAGCTCGGGACCGGGGGCCTACGAGCAGTACTTC.

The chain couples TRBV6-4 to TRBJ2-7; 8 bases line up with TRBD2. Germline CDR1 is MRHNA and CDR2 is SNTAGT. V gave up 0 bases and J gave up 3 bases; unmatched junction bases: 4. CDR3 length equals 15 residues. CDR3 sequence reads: CASSDSSLAGYEQYF. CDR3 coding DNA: TGTGCCAGCAGTGACTCGAGTCTAGCGGGCTACGAGCAGTACTTC.

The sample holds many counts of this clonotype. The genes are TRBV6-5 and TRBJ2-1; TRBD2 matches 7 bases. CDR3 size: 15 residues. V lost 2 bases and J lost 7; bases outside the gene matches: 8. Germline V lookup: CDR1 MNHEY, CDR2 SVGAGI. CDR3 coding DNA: TGTGCCAGCAGTTACACGGCGGGAGCAGGGAATGAGCAGTTCTTC. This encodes CASSYTAGAGNEQFF.

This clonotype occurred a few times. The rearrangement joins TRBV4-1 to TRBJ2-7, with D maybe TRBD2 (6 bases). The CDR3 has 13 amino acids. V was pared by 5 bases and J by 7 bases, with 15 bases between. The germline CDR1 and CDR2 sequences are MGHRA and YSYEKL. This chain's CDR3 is CASSVVEAGEQYF. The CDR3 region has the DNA TGCGCCAGCAGCGTAGTCGAGGCGGGGGAGCAGTACTTC.

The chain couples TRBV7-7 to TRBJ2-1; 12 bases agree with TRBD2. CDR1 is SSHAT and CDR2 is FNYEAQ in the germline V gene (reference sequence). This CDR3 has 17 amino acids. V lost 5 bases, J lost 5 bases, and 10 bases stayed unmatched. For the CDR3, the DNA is TGTGCCAGCAGCCGCTTGCTATCTAGCGGGAGGGACAATGAGCAGTTCTTC. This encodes CASSRLLSSGRDNEQFF.

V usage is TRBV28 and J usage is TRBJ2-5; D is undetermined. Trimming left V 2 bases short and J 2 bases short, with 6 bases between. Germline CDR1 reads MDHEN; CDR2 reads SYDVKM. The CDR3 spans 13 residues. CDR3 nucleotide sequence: TGTGCCAGCAGTTTAGAAGGGCAAGAGACCCAGTACTTC. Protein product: CASSLEGQETQYF.

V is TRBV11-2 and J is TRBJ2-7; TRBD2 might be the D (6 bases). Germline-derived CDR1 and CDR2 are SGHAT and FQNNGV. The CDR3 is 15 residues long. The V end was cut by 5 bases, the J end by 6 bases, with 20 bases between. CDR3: CASSPRSGLPSEQYF. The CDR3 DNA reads TGTGCCAGCAGCCCCCGATCGGGACTCCCCTCCGAGCAGTACTTC.

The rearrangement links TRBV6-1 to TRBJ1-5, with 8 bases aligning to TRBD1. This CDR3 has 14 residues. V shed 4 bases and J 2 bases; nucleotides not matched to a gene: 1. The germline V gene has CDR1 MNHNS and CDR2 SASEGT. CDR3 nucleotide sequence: TGTGCCAGCAGTGCGGGACAGGGCAATCAGCCCCAGCATTTT. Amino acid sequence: CASSAGQGNQPQHF.

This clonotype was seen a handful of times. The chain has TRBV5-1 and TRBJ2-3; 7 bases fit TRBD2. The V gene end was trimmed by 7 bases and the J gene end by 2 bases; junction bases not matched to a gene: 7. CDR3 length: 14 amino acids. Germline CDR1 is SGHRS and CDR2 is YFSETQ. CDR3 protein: CASSWGGNTDTQYF. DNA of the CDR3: TGCGCCAGCTCATGGGGAGGGAACACAGATACGCAGTATTTT.

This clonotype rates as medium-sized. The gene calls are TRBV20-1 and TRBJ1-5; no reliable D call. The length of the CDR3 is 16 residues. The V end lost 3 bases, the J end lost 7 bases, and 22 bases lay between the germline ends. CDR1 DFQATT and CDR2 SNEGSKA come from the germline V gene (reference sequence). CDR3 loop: CSARTRGASGGQPQHF. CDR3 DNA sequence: TGCAGTGCTAGGACCAGAGGTGCCAGTGGTGGACAGCCCCAGCATTTT.

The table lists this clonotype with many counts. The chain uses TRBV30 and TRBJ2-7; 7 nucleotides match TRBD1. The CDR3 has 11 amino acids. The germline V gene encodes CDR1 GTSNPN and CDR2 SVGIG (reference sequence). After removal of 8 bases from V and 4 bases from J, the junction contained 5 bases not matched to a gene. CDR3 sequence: CALSRGYEQYF. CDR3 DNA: TGTGCCCTGAGCAGGGGGTACGAGCAGTACTTC.

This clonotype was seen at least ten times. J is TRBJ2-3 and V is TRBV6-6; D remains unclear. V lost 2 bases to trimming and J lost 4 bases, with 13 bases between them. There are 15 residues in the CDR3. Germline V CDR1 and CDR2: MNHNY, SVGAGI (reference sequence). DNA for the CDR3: TGTGCCAGCAGTTACGGTGTCTTTCGGCCAGATACGCAGTATTTT. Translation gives CASSYGVFRPDTQYF.